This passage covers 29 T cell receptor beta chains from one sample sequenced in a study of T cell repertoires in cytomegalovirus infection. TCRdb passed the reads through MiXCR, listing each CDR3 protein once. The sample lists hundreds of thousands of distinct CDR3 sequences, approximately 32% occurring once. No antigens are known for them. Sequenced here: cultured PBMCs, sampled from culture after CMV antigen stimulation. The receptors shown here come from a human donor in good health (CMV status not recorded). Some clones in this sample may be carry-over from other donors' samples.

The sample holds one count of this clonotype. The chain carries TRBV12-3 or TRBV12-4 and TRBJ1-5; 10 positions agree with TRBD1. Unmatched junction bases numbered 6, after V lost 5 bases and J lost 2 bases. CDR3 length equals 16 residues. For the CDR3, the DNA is TGTGCCAGCAGTGCCGGGACAGGGGCGCGCAATCAGCCCCAGCATTTT. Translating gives CASSAGTGARNQPQHF.

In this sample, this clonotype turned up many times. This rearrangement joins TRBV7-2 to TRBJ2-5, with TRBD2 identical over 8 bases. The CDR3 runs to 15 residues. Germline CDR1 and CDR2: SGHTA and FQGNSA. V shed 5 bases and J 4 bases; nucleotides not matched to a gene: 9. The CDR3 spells CASSPGLALRETQYF. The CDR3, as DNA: TGTGCCAGCAGCCCAGGACTAGCCCTGAGAGAGACCCAGTACTTC.

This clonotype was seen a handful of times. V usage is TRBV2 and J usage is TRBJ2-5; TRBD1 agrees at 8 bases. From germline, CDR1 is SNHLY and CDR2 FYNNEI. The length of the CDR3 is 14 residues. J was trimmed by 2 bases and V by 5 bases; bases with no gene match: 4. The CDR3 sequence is CASSPDRAQETQYF. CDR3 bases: TGTGCCAGCAGTCCGGACAGGGCTCAAGAGACCCAGTACTTC.

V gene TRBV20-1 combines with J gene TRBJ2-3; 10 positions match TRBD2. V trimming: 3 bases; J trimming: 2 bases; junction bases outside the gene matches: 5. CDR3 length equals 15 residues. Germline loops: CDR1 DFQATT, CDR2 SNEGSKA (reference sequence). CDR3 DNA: TGCAGTGCTAGTCAACTAGCGGGGAACACAGATACGCAGTATTTT. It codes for CSASQLAGNTDTQYF.

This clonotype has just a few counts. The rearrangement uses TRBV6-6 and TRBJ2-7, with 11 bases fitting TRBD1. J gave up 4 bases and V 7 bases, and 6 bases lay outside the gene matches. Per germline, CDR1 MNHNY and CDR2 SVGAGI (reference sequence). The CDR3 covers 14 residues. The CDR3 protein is CASTRTGGIYEQYF. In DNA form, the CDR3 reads TGTGCCAGCACCCGGACAGGGGGCATTTACGAGCAGTACTTC.

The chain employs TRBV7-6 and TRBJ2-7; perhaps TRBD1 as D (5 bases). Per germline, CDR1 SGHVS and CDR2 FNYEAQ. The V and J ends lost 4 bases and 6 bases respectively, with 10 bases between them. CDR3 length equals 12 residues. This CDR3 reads CASSSQGTEQYF. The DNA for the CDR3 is TGTGCCAGCAGCTCTCAGGGTACCGAGCAGTACTTC.

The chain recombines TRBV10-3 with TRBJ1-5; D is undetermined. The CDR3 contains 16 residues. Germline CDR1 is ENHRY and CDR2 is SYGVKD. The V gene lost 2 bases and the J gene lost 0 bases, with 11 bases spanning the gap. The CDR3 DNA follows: TGTGCCATCAGTGAGGACACCTACTATAGCAATCAGCCCCAGCATTTT. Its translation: CAISEDTYYSNQPQHF.

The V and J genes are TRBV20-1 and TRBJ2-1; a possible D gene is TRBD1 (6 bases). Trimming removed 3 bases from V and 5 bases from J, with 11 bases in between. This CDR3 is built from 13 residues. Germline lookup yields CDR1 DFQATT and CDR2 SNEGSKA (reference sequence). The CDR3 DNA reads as TGCAGTGCTAGCCCGGGACATGACAATGAGCAGTTCTTC. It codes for CSASPGHDNEQFF.

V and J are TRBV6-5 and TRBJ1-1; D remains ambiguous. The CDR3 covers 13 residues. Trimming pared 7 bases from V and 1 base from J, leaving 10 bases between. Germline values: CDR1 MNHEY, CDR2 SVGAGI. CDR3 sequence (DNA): TGTGCCAGCACCTTACTAGGGAACACTGAAGCTTTCTTT. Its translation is CASTLLGNTEAFF.

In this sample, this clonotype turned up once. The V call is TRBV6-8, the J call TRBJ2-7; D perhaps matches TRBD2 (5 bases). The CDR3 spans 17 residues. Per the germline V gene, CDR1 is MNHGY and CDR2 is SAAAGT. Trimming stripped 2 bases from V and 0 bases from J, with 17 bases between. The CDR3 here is CASSYETGSILSYEQYF. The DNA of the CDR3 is TGTGCCAGCAGTTACGAGACGGGGTCAATCCTCTCCTACGAGCAGTACTTC.

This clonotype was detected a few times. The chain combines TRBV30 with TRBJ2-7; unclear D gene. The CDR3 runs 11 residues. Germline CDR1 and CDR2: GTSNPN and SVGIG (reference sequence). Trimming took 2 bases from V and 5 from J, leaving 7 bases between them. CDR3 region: CAWSRLDEQYF. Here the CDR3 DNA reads TGTGCCTGGAGTCGGCTAGACGAGCAGTACTTC. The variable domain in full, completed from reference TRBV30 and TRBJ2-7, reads SQTIHQWPATLVQPVGSPLSLECTVEGTSNPNLYWYRQAAGRGLQLLFYSVGIGQISSEVPQNLSASRPQDRQFILSSKKLLLSDSGFYLCAWSRLDEQYFGPGTRLTVT.

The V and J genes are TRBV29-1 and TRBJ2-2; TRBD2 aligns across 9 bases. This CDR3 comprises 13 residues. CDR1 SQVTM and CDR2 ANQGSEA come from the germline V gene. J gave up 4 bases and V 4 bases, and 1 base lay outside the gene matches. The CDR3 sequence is CSVGSGSTGELFF. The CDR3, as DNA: TGCAGCGTTGGTAGCGGGAGCACCGGGGAGCTGTTTTTT.

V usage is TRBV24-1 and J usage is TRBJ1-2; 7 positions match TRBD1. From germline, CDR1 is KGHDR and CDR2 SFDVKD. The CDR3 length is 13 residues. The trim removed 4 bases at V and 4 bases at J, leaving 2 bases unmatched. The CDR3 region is CATSERDSYGYTF. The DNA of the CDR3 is TGTGCCACCAGTGAGAGGGACAGCTATGGCTACACCTTC.

CDR3 region: CASTKRQGGTGELFF. The CDR3 DNA is TGTGCCAGCACCAAACGACAGGGAGGCACCGGGGAGCTGTTTTTT. The rearrangement uses TRBV7-9 and TRBJ2-2, with D possibly TRBD1 on 7 matching bases. Germline assignment: CDR1 SEHNR and CDR2 FQNEAQ (reference sequence). This CDR3 is 15 amino acids long. Trimming removed 7 bases from V and 4 bases from J, with 16 bases in between.

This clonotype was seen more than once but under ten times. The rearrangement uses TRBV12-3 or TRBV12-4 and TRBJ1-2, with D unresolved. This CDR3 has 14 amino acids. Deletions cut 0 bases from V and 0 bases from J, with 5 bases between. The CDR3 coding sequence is TGTGCCAGCAGTTTAGCTACAGCTAACTATGGCTACACCTTC. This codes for CASSLATANYGYTF.

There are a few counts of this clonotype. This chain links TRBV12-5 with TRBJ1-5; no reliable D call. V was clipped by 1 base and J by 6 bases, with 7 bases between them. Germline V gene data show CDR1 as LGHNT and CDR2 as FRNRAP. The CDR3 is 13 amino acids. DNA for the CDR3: TGTGCTAGTGGTTTGGAGGAGGGTCAGCCCCAGCATTTT. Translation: CASGLEEGQPQHF.

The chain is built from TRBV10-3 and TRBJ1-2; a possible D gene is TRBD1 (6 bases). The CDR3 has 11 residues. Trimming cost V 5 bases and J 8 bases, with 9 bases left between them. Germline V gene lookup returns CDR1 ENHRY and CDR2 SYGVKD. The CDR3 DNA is TGTGCCATCAGTTCAGGGGTCGGCTACACCTTC. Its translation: CAISSGVGYTF.

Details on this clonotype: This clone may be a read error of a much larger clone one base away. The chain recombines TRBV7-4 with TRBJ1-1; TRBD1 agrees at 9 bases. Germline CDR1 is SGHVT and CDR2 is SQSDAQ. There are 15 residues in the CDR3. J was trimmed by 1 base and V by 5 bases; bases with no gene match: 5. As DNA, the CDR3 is TGTGCCAGCAGCCCCCGGGACAGGGCGAACACTGAAGCTTTCTTT. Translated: CASSPRDRANTEAFF.

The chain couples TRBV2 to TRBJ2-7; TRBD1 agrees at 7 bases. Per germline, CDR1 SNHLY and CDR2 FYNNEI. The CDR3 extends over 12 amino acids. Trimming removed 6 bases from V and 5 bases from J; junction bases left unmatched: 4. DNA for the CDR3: TGTGCCAGCAGGAAAACAGGGGACGAGCAGTACTTC. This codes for CASRKTGDEQYF.

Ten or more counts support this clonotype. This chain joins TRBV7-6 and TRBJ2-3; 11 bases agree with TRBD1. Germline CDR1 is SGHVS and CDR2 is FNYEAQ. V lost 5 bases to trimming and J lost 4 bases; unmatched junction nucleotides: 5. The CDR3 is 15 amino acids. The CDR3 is CASSPPGQGADTQYF. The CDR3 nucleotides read TGTGCCAGCAGCCCGCCGGGACAGGGGGCAGATACGCAGTATTTT.

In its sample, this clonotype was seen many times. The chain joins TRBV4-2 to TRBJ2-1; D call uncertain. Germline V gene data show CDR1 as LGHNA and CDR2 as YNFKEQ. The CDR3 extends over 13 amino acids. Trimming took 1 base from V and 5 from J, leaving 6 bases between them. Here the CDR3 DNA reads TGTGCCAGCAGCCAAGGCCCAAACAATGAGCAGTTCTTC. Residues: CASSQGPNNEQFF.

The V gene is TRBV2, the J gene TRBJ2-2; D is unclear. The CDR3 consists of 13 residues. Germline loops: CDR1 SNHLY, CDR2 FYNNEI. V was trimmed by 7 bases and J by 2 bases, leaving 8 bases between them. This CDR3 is CASKGFNTGELFF. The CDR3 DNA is TGTGCCAGCAAAGGGTTTAACACCGGGGAGCTGTTTTTT.

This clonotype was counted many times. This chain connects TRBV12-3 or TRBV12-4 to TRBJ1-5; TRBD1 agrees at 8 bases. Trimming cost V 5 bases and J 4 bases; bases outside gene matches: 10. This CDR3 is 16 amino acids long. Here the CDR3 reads CASSEDRGFQNQPQHF. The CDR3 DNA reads TGTGCCAGCAGTGAAGACAGGGGTTTCCAAAATCAGCCCCAGCATTTT.

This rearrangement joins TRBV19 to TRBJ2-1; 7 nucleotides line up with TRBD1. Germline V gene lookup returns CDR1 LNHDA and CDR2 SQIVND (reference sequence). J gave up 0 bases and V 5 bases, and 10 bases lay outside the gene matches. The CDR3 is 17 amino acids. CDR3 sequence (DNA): TGTGCCAGTAGTCTCAGCCGACAGGGCCTCTCCTACAATGAGCAGTTCTTC. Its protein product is CASSLSRQGLSYNEQFF.

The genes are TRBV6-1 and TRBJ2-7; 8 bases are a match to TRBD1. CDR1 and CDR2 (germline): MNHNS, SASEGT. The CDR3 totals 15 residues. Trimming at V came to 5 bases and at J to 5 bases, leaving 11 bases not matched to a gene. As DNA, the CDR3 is TGTGCCAGCAGTACTTCCAGGGGGCGGACGAACGAGCAGTACTTC. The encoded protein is CASSTSRGRTNEQYF.

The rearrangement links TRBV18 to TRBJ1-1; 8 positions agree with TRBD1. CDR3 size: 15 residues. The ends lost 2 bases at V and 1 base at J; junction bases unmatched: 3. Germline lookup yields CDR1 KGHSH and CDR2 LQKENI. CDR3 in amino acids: CASSPGTGGNTEAFF. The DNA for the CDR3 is TGTGCCAGCTCACCAGGGACAGGCGGGAACACTGAAGCTTTCTTT. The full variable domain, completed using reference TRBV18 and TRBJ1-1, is NAGVMQNPRHLVRRRGQEARLRCSPMKGHSHVYWYRQLPEEGLKFMVYLQKENIIDESGMPKERFSAEFPKEGPSILRIQQVVRGDSAAYFCASSPGTGGNTEAFFGQGTRLTVV.

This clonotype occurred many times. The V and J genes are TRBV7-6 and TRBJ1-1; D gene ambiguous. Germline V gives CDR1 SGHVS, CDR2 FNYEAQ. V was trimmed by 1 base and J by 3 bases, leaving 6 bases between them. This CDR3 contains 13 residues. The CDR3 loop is CASSLGGDTEAFF. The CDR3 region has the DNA TGTGCCAGCAGCTTAGGCGGGGACACTGAAGCTTTCTTT.

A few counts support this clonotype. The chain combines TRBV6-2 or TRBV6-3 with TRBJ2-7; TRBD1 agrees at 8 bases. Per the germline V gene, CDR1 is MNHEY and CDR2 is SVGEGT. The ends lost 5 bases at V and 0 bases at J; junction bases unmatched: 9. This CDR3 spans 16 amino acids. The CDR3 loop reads CASSRRTGTSSYEQYF. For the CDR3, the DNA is TGTGCCAGCAGTCGGCGGACAGGGACGAGCTCCTACGAGCAGTACTTC.

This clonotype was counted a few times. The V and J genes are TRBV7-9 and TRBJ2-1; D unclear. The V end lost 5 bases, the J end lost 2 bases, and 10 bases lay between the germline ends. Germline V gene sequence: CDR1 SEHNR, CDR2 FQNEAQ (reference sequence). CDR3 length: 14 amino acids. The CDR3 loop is CASSPQEPYNEQFF. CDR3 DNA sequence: TGTGCCAGCAGCCCCCAGGAGCCCTACAATGAGCAGTTCTTC. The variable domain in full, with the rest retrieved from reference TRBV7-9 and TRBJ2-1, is DTGVSQNPRHKITKRGQNVTFRCDPISEHNRLYWYRQTLGQGPEFLTYFQNEAQLEKSRLLSDRFSAERPKGSFSTLEIQRTEQGDSAMYLCASSPQEPYNEQFFGPGTRLTVL.